The clone carrying this T cell receptor beta chain turned up a few times. As yet, its antigen is unknown. This specimen comes from a study of T-cell memory formation after mild COVID-19. Findings and caveats of the study: The study found contracting CD4+ clones mainly in CM and EM and contracting CD8+ clones in EMRA.

This CDR3 contains 16 residues. Germline CDR1 and CDR2: SEHNR and FQNEAQ (reference sequence). V was cut by 5 bases and J by 4 bases, with 17 bases left in between. The TCR alpha and TCR beta cDNA libraries, bearing sample barcodes and UMIs, were generated by 5'RACE using constant-segment primers. Each CDR3 protein is one row after TCRdb ran MiXCR on the 5' RACE reads. Among under 110,000 distinct CDR3 sequences listed, around 12% were seen once. This sequence joins TRBV7-9 and TRBJ2-2; perhaps TRBD1 as D (6 bases). The sample consisted of PBMCs or a T cell subset sorted from them (not recorded which). This clonotype was obtained from an adult woman who had mild COVID-19 (a few samples of this study predate the infection). Cell type and time point are not known. The CDR3 DNA is TGTGCCAGCAGCCCCGCAGGGGACGTCGGCACCGGGGAGCTGTTTTTT. Amino acids: CASSPAGDVGTGELFF.